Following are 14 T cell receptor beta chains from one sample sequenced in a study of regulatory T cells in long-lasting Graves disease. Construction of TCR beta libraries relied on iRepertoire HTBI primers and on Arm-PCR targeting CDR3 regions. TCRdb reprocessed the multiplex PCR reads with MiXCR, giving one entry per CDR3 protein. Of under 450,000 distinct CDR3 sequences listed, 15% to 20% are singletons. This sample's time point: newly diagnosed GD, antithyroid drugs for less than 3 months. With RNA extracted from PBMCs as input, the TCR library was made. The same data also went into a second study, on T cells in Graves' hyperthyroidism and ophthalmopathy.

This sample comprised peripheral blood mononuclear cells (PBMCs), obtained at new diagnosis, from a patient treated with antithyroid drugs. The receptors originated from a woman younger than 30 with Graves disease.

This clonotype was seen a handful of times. CDR3 nucleotides: TGTGCCAGCAGTGAAGCGGACAGGGGTAGTGTTAATTTTTGGTTCTCGCCCCAGCATTTT. This encodes CASSEADRGSVNFWFSPQHF. This sequence joins TRBV6-1 and TRBJ1-5, with 9 bases matching TRBD1. Germline-derived CDR1 and CDR2 are MNHNS and SASEGT. Unmatched junction bases numbered 21, after V lost 0 bases and J lost 9 bases. This CDR3 has 20 amino acids.

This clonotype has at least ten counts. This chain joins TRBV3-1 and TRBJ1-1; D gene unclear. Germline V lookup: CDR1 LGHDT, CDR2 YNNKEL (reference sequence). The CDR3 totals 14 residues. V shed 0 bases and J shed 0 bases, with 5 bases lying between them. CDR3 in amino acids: CASSQDLLNTEAFF. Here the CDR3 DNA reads TGTGCCAGCAGCCAAGATTTACTGAACACTGAAGCTTTCTTT.

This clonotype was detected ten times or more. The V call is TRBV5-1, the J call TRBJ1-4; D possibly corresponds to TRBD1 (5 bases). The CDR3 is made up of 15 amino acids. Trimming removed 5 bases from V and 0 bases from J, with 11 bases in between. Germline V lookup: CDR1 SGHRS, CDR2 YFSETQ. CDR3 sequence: CASRETTATNEKLFF. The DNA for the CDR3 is TGCGCCAGCAGGGAGACGACAGCAACTAATGAAAAACTGTTTTTT.

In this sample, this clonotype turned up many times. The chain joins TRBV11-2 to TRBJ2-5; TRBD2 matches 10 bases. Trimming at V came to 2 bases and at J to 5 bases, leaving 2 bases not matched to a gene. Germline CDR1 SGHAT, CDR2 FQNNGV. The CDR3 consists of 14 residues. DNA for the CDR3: TGTGCCAGCAGCTTAAGCGGGAGGGGGGAGACCCAGTACTTC. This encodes CASSLSGRGETQYF.

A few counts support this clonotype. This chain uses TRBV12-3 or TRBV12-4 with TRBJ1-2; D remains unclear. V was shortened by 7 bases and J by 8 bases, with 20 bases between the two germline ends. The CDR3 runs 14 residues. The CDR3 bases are TGTGCCAGCACCCGCCCCGGAGGTCGTGGGGGCTACACCTTC. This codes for CASTRPGGRGGYTF.

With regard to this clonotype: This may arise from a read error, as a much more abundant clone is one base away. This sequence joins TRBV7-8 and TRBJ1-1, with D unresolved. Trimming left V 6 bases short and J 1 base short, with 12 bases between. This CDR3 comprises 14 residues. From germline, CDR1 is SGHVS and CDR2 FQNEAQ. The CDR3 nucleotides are TGTGCCAGCAGTGAAGTGGCAAGGAACACTGAAGCTTTCTTT. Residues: CASSEVARNTEAFF.

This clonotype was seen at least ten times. The chain's CDR3 is CASSPSDGQETQYF. The CDR3 bases are TGTGCCAGCTCACCATCGGACGGTCAAGAGACCCAGTACTTC. This chain connects TRBV18 to TRBJ2-5; no clear D gene. The germline V gene encodes CDR1 KGHSH and CDR2 LQKENI. This CDR3 spans 14 amino acids. The V end lost 2 bases, the J end lost 2 bases, and 9 bases lay between the germline ends.

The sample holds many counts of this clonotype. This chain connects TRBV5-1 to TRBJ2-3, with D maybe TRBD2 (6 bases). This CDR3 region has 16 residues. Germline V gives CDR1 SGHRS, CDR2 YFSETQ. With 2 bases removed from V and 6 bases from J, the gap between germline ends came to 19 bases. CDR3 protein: CASSFKDYRGLDTQYF. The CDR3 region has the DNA TGCGCCAGCAGCTTCAAGGACTATCGGGGTCTGGATACGCAGTATTTT.

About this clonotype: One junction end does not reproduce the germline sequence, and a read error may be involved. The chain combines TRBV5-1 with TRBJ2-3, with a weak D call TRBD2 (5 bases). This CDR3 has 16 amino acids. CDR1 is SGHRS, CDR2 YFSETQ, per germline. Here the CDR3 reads CASSLKVQRLRDTQYF. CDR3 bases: TGTGCCAGCAGCTTGAAGGTTCAGCGGCTCCGCGATACGCAGTATTTT.

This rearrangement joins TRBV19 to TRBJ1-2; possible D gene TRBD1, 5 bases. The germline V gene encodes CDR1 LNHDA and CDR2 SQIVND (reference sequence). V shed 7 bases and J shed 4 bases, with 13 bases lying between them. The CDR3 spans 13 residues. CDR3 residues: CASIGLGGYGYTF. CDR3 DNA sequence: TGTGCCAGTATCGGCCTTGGGGGCTATGGCTACACCTTC. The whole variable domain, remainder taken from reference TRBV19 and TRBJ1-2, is DGGITQSPKYLFRKEGQNVTLSCEQNLNHDAMYWYRQDPGQGLRLIYYSQIVNDFQKGDIAEGYSVSREKKESFPLTVTSAQKNPTAFYLCASIGLGGYGYTFGSGTRLTVV.

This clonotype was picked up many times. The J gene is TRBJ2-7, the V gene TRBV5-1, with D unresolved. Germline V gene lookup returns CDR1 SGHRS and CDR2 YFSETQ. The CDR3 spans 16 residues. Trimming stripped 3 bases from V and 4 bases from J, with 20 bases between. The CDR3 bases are TGCGCCAGCAGCTCCTCGGCCTCTTGGGGAACGTACGAGCAGTACTTC. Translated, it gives CASSSSASWGTYEQYF.

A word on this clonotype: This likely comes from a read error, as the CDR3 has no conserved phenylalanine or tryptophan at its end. The CDR3 reads CARGQGAYEQYS. The DNA for the CDR3 is TGTGCCAGGGGACAGGGTGCCTACGAGCAGTACTCC. The chain couples TRBV2 to TRBJ2-7; 9 bases line up with TRBD1. V lost 9 bases and J lost 2; bases outside the gene matches: 2. The CDR3 has 12 amino acids. The germline CDR1 and CDR2 sequences are SNHLY and FYNNEI.

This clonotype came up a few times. Here the CDR3 DNA reads TGCGCCAGCAGCATACTAGCGGGGGCGAACACCGGGGAGCTGTTTTTT. Translated: CASSILAGANTGELFF. The chain carries TRBV5-1 and TRBJ2-2; the match to TRBD2 covers 11 bases. V shed 4 bases and J 0 bases; nucleotides not matched to a gene: 2. CDR3 length: 16 residues. CDR1 and CDR2 (germline): SGHRS, YFSETQ.

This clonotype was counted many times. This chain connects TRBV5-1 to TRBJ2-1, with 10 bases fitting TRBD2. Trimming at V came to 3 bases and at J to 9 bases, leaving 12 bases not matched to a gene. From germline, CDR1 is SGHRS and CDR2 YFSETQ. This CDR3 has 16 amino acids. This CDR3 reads CASSSLAGGSTVEQFF. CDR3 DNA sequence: TGCGCCAGCAGCTCGTTAGCGGGAGGATCTACGGTTGAGCAGTTCTTC.